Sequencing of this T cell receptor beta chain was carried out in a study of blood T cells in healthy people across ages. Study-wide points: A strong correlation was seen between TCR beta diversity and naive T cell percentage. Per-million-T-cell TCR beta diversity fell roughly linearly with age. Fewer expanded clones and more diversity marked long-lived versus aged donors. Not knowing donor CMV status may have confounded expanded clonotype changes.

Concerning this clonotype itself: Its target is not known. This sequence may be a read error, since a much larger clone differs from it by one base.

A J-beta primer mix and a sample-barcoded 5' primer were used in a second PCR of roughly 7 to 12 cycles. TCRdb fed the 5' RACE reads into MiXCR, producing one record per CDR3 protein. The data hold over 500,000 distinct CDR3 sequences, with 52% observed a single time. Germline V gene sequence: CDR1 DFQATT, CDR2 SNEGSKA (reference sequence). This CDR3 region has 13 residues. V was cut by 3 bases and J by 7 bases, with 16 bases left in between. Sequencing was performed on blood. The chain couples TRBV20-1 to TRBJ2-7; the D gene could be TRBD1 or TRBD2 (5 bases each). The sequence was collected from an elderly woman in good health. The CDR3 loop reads CSASPGTYNEQYF. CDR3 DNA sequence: TGCAGTGCTAGCCCAGGGACCTACAATGAGCAGTACTTC.